One sample yielded the 31 T cell receptor beta chains listed below, sequenced in a study of liver allograft versus peripheral blood T cells. Study in general: In transplanted livers, T cell receptor repertoires were compared with those found in the recipients' peripheral blood.

TCRdb fed the reads into MiXCR, producing one record per CDR3 protein. This table has approximately 9,400 distinct CDR3 sequences, 19% appearing once. All receptors derive from a human patient who had a liver transplant. Some T cells may arise from the graft donor.

This clonotype was seen a few times. V is TRBV7-9 and J is TRBJ1-1; no definite D call. The V and J ends lost 4 bases and 9 bases respectively, with 15 bases between them. The CDR3 is made up of 13 amino acids. Germline values: CDR1 SEHNR, CDR2 FQNEAQ (reference sequence). CDR3 coding DNA: TGTGCCAGCAGCTCTAAGGGCGCGGCGCAAGCTTTCTTT. It translates to CASSSKGAAQAFF.

The chain combines TRBV7-9 with TRBJ2-7; D uncertain. The CDR3 consists of 14 residues. Germline values: CDR1 SEHNR, CDR2 FQNEAQ (reference sequence). The V and J ends lost 4 bases and 2 bases respectively, with 12 bases between them. In DNA form, the CDR3 reads TGTGCCAGCAGCTCCCCGACTTCCCCCTACGAGCAGTACTTC. Translation gives CASSSPTSPYEQYF.

The chain recombines TRBV9 with TRBJ2-3, with 9 nucleotides matching TRBD1. The germline gives CDR1 SGDLS, CDR2 YYNGEE. The V segment lost 2 bases and the J segment 2 bases; nucleotides outside the gene matches: 6. The CDR3 is 16 amino acids. CDR3 DNA: TGTGCCAGCAGCGTCCGACAGGGGGGATACACAGATACGCAGTATTTT. It is translated as CASSVRQGGYTDTQYF.

This chain connects TRBV12-5 to TRBJ1-4; D is uncertain. Trimming took 5 bases from V and 7 from J, leaving 17 bases between them. The V gene's germline CDR1 is LGHNT and CDR2 FRNRAP. The CDR3 contains 15 residues. The CDR3 region is CASGLPEGVGEKLFF. CDR3 nucleotide sequence: TGTGCTAGTGGTCTACCGGAGGGTGTGGGTGAAAAACTGTTTTTT.

This sequence joins TRBV19 and TRBJ1-5, with D unclear. The CDR3 extends over 15 amino acids. Trimming took off 3 bases at V and 0 bases at J, with 9 bases between the two ends. Germline CDR1 reads LNHDA; CDR2 reads SQIVND (reference sequence). The CDR3 loop reads CASSIAPYSNQPQHF. Here the CDR3 DNA reads TGTGCCAGTAGTATCGCTCCGTATAGCAATCAGCCCCAGCATTTT.

This chain links TRBV11-1 with TRBJ2-7; D is unresolved. Germline V lookup: CDR1 SGHAT, CDR2 FQDESV (reference sequence). The length of the CDR3 is 18 residues. The V gene lost 4 bases and the J gene lost 3 bases, with 25 bases spanning the gap. CDR3 amino acids: CASSSPGFEFGMGYEQYF. As DNA, the CDR3 is TGTGCCAGCAGCTCGCCCGGGTTCGAATTTGGGATGGGCTACGAGCAGTACTTC.

This clonotype showed up many times. The chain recombines TRBV7-2 with TRBJ1-4, with D unresolved. The CDR3 totals 14 residues. Germline-derived CDR1 and CDR2 are SGHTA and FQGNSA. The V gene lost 1 base and the J gene lost 7 bases, with 10 bases spanning the gap. CDR3 in amino acids: CASSLEGSPEKLFF. The CDR3 region has the DNA TGTGCCAGCAGCTTAGAGGGCAGTCCTGAAAAACTGTTTTTT. The variable domain in full, completed from reference TRBV7-2 and TRBJ1-4, reads GAGVSQSPSNKVTEKGKDVELRCDPISGHTALYWYRQSLGQGLEFLIYFQGNSAPDKSGLPSDRFSAERTGGSVSTLTIQRTQQEDSAVYLCASSLEGSPEKLFFGSGTQLSVL.

On this clonotype itself: A read error may explain this, as a much larger clone is one base away. The chain uses TRBV5-5 and TRBJ1-1; D not resolved. V dropped 2 bases and J dropped 0 bases, with 17 bases sitting between them. Germline lookup yields CDR1 SGHKS and CDR2 YYEKEE (reference sequence). The CDR3 contains 17 residues. In DNA form, the CDR3 reads TGTGCCAGCAGCTTTAGAGGAACCCTCGAGATGAACACTGAAGCTTTCTTT. Translated: CASSFRGTLEMNTEAFF.

The chain employs TRBV12-3 or TRBV12-4 and TRBJ1-5, with D unresolved. The CDR3 length is 15 residues. Trimming removed 3 bases at V and 2 bases at J, with 11 bases between. In DNA, the CDR3 is TGTGCCAGCAGTTTGATCGTTGGTGGCAATCAGCCCCAGCATTTT. It translates to CASSLIVGGNQPQHF.

This sequence joins TRBV6-5 and TRBJ1-5; tentatively, D is TRBD1 (6 bases). This CDR3 contains 13 residues. Germline V lookup: CDR1 MNHEY, CDR2 SVGAGI. The germline V and J ends were trimmed by 5 bases and 4 bases, with 9 bases remaining between them. CDR3 sequence (DNA): TGTGCCAGCAGTGCCCAGGGGAATCAGCCCCAGCATTTT. Protein sequence: CASSAQGNQPQHF.

This chain's CDR3 is CASSPEGARGNTIYF. The CDR3 DNA reads as TGTGCCAGCAGTCCCGAGGGGGCGCGGGGAAACACCATATATTTT. The V and J genes are TRBV2 and TRBJ1-3, with 7 nucleotides matching TRBD1. The CDR3 is 15 residues long. CDR1 is SNHLY, CDR2 FYNNEI, per germline. V was pared by 5 bases and J by 4 bases, with 8 bases of the junction left unmatched.

The chain carries TRBV12-3 or TRBV12-4 and TRBJ1-2, with TRBD1 as a possible D gene (6 bases). V dropped 2 bases and J dropped 8 bases, with 15 bases sitting between them. The CDR3 is 14 amino acids. This CDR3 is CASSLSSAGVGYTF. For the CDR3, the DNA is TGTGCCAGCAGTTTAAGTTCTGCAGGGGTCGGCTACACCTTC.

This chain connects TRBV25-1 to TRBJ1-2; no definite D call. This CDR3 has 17 residues. V lost 4 bases to trimming and J lost 4 bases, with 22 bases between them. Germline V gene data show CDR1 as MGHDK and CDR2 as SYGVNS. CDR3 in DNA: TGTGCCAGCAGTGGCCCACGGAGTTTAAGAGGAAGCTATGGCTACACCTTC. Protein product: CASSGPRSLRGSYGYTF.

Judged by abundance, this clonotype is medium-sized. This chain links TRBV12-5 with TRBJ1-1; D is possibly TRBD1 (6 bases). The germline CDR1 and CDR2 sequences are LGHNT and FRNRAP. This CDR3 comprises 14 residues. Trimming left V 6 bases short and J 1 base short, with 12 bases between. This chain's CDR3 is CASGERDTNTEAFF. As DNA, the CDR3 is TGTGCTAGTGGGGAGCGGGACACGAACACTGAAGCTTTCTTT.

The rearrangement joins TRBV10-3 to TRBJ2-1; 9 bases line up with TRBD2. CDR1 and CDR2 (germline): ENHRY, SYGVKD. The V segment lost 6 bases and the J segment 4 bases; nucleotides outside the gene matches: 4. The CDR3 has 14 residues. The CDR3: CAIRASGDYNEQFF. DNA for the CDR3: TGTGCCATCAGGGCTAGCGGGGATTACAATGAGCAGTTCTTC.

By sample fraction, this clonotype is medium-sized. The chain joins TRBV19 to TRBJ1-1; D gene uncertain. Trimming left V 1 base short and J 2 bases short, with 11 bases between. Germline-derived CDR1 and CDR2 are LNHDA and SQIVND (reference sequence). The CDR3 runs 15 residues. The CDR3 loop is CASSIVPSPNTEAFF. Here the CDR3 DNA reads TGTGCCAGTAGTATAGTCCCTAGCCCAAACACTGAAGCTTTCTTT.

The rearrangement links TRBV3-1 to TRBJ2-7; perhaps D is TRBD1 or TRBD2 (6 bases each). The germline V gene has CDR1 LGHDT and CDR2 YNNKEL (reference sequence). There are 14 residues in the CDR3. Trimming cost V 0 bases and J 9 bases, with 15 bases left between them. CDR3 in DNA: TGTGCCAGCAGCCAAGAAAGGTTAGAGGGGGGGCAGTACTTC. Its translation: CASSQERLEGGQYF.

A few counts support this clonotype. The chain is built from TRBV20-1 and TRBJ2-1; D is uncertain. Trimming removed 3 bases at V and 0 bases at J, with 15 bases between. Germline values: CDR1 DFQATT, CDR2 SNEGSKA (reference sequence). The CDR3 spans 16 residues. The CDR3 region is CSASLRKADSYNEQFF. The CDR3 region has the DNA TGCAGTGCTAGCCTTAGGAAGGCAGACTCCTACAATGAGCAGTTCTTC.

The sample holds a few counts of this clonotype. The V and J genes are TRBV9 and TRBJ1-3; 8 nucleotides match TRBD1. Germline V gives CDR1 SGDLS, CDR2 YYNGEE. J was trimmed by 4 bases and V by 2 bases; bases with no gene match: 5. This CDR3 has 15 residues. CDR3 protein: CASSVSGGGGNTIYF. In nucleotides, the CDR3 is TGTGCCAGCAGCGTCTCAGGGGGCGGAGGAAACACCATATATTTT.

This sequence joins TRBV29-1 and TRBJ2-7; the match to TRBD1 covers 9 bases. The CDR3 runs to 13 residues. Germline loops: CDR1 SQVTM, CDR2 ANQGSEA. Trimming took 3 bases from V and 3 from J; bases not matched to a gene: 3. The CDR3 sequence: CSVEGQGGYEQYF. CDR3 nucleotides: TGCAGCGTTGAGGGACAGGGAGGCTACGAGCAGTACTTC.

About this clonotype: One base away lies a much larger clone, so this may be a sequencing read error. The chain recombines TRBV19 with TRBJ1-2; D gene ambiguous. The CDR3 is 15 residues long. Germline V gene sequence: CDR1 LNHDA, CDR2 SQIVND (reference sequence). In DNA form, the CDR3 reads TGTGCGGTTAGGTGGGCCGCCTTTATGAACTATGGCTACACCTTC. This encodes CAVRWAAFMNYGYTF. Full variable domain (remainder filled in from reference TRBV19 and TRBJ1-2): DGGITQSPKYLFRKEGQNVTLSCEQNLNHDAMYWYRQDPGQGLRLIYYSQIVNDFQKGDIAEGYSVSREKKESFPLTVTSAQKNPTAFYLCAVRWAAFMNYGYTFGSGTRLTVV.

This clonotype was found a few times. The chain is built from TRBV7-2 and TRBJ1-1, with D maybe TRBD1 (5 bases). V lost 5 bases and J 8 bases, leaving 15 bases between the germline ends. Germline V gene lookup returns CDR1 SGHTA and CDR2 FQGNSA. The CDR3 runs 13 residues. CDR3 nucleotide sequence: TGTGCCAGCAGCCCCGATATGAGGGGAGAAGCTTTCTTT. Translation gives CASSPDMRGEAFF.

This clonotype appeared a few times. This chain connects TRBV20-1 to TRBJ2-7, with TRBD1 matching 9 bases. After removal of 3 bases from V and 2 bases from J, the junction contained 8 bases not matched to a gene. The CDR3 is 15 residues long. CDR1 DFQATT and CDR2 SNEGSKA come from the germline V gene (reference sequence). CDR3 sequence: CSARGDRVMPYEQYF. Written as DNA, the CDR3 is TGCAGTGCTAGGGGGGACAGGGTCATGCCCTACGAGCAGTACTTC.

The genes are TRBV20-1 and TRBJ1-2; 7 bases fit TRBD1. Unmatched junction bases numbered 11, after V lost 5 bases and J lost 5 bases. Germline V gives CDR1 DFQATT, CDR2 SNEGSKA (reference sequence). The CDR3 totals 14 residues. Written as DNA, the CDR3 is TGCAGTGCTCGACGACAGGGAATAGTATATGGCTACACCTTC. Encoded protein: CSARRQGIVYGYTF.

This clonotype was found many times. The rearrangement links TRBV9 to TRBJ2-2; D possibly corresponds to TRBD2 (6 bases). The V end was cut by 0 bases, the J end by 1 base, with 19 bases between. This CDR3 has 19 residues. Germline values: CDR1 SGDLS, CDR2 YYNGEE. CDR3 sequence (DNA): TGTGCCAGCAGCGTAGCGTCAGGTGTGGCGGGGAGGAACACCGGGGAGCTGTTTTTT. As protein: CASSVASGVAGRNTGELFF.

The V call is TRBV19, the J call TRBJ1-5; D not certain. The CDR3 loop spans 15 amino acids. V lost 3 bases, J lost 2 bases, and 11 bases lay in between. Looked up from germline, CDR1 is LNHDA and CDR2 is SQIVND (reference sequence). Here the CDR3 reads CASSIPGYGNQPQHF. DNA of the CDR3: TGTGCCAGTAGTATCCCGGGTTATGGCAATCAGCCCCAGCATTTT.

About this clonotype: It may be a read error: a sequence one base away is much more abundant. The chain's CDR3 is CASSPLDRTGNQPQHF. DNA of the CDR3: TGTGCCAGTAGTCCCCTGGACAGGACTGGCAATCAGCCCCAGCATTTT. This chain joins TRBV19 and TRBJ1-5; 7 bases map to TRBD1. This CDR3 has 16 amino acids. J gave up 2 bases and V 5 bases, and 9 bases lay outside the gene matches. CDR1 LNHDA and CDR2 SQIVND come from the germline V gene (reference sequence).

The chain has TRBV20-1 and TRBJ1-1, with D hard to call. This CDR3 contains 12 residues. Germline assignment: CDR1 DFQATT and CDR2 SNEGSKA (reference sequence). The V end lost 0 bases, the J end lost 5 bases, and 7 bases lay between the germline ends. The CDR3 region is CSARDQGTEAFF. CDR3 coding DNA: TGCAGTGCTAGAGATCAAGGAACTGAAGCTTTCTTT.

The chain carries TRBV12-3 or TRBV12-4 and TRBJ1-1; tentatively, D is TRBD1 (5 bases). V was trimmed by 6 bases and J by 4 bases, leaving 18 bases between them. CDR3 length equals 15 residues. The CDR3 reads CASSYFGTATTEAFF. As DNA, the CDR3 is TGTGCCAGCAGCTACTTCGGGACGGCAACCACTGAAGCTTTCTTT.

This clonotype was observed a few times. J is TRBJ2-1 and V is TRBV10-3; 8 bases align to TRBD1. The germline V gene has CDR1 ENHRY and CDR2 SYGVKD. Trimming removed 10 bases from V and 5 bases from J; junction bases left unmatched: 7. The CDR3 runs to 13 residues. The CDR3 loop reads CATADRADNEQFF. DNA of the CDR3: TGTGCCACAGCGGACAGGGCTGACAATGAGCAGTTCTTC.

A note on this clonotype: A much larger clone sits a single nucleotide away, making a read error possible. The genes are TRBV13 and TRBJ1-3; perhaps TRBD1 as D (5 bases). Deletions cut 6 bases from V and 4 bases from J, with 22 bases between. Germline loops: CDR1 PRHDT, CDR2 FYEKMQ (reference sequence). The CDR3 extends over 17 amino acids. Here the CDR3 reads CASRWIGESLRGNTIYF. The CDR3, as DNA: TGTGCCAGCAGATGGATAGGGGAAAGTTTGCGGGGAAACACCATATATTTT.